This record concerns one T cell receptor beta chain sequence. What it binds is not known. Sequencing was performed with immunoSEQ multiplex PCR; in TCRdb, only in-frame clones are kept and a portion is missing. This sample has about 120,000 clones, with approximately 95% found just once. The data derive from a study of graft-versus-host responses after intestinal transplantation. At the level of the study: Recipients underwent multivisceral, liver-intestinal, or isolated intestinal transplants. Anti-thymocyte globulin induction was given to all recipients, followed by tacrolimus and steroids for two to four years. Points from the study as a whole: Declining HvG levels early post-transplant were linked to peak circulating GvH clone levels. Analysis identified GvH clones in recipient marrow, with some appearing first in ileum or blood.

Germline CDR1 and CDR2: SNHLY and FYNNEI. CDR3 length: 11 residues. V lost 11 bases and J lost 4, with 9 bases in between. The gene calls are TRBV2 and TRBJ1-3; D call uncertain. The receptor was derived from a human donor who received an intestinal transplant. This specimen consisted of unstimulated CD8+ T cells sorted from spleen or lymph node cells, obtained before intestinal transplant. In DNA, the CDR3 is TGTGCCGCAGGTCTCGGAAACACCATATATTTT. Translated, it gives CAAGLGNTIYF.